This entry lists 22 T cell receptor beta chains sequenced from one sample in a study of shared clonotypes between healthy human individuals. Sequenced by immunoSEQ multiplex PCR; TCRdb stores in-frame clones only, minus some. The table has about 2.3 million clones, less than 95% seen once. The sequenced sample was naive CD4+ T cells from PBMCs. The sample's subset: CD45RA+ positively selected. Every receptor here comes from a man between 18 and 35 years old in good health. Some clones in this sample may be carry-over from other donors' samples.

The V call is TRBV30, the J call TRBJ2-7; 8 nucleotides agree with TRBD1. In germline, CDR1 is GTSNPN, CDR2 SVGIG (reference sequence). The J segment lost 5 bases and the V segment lost 2 bases, leaving 11 bases of the junction unmatched. The CDR3 runs to 15 residues. CDR3 amino acids: CAWSTTWTGSNEQYF. CDR3 DNA: TGTGCCTGGAGTACCACCTGGACAGGGTCCAACGAGCAGTACTTC.

This clone is a singleton in its sample. The chain joins TRBV19 to TRBJ2-1, with a possible D match to TRBD2 (5 bases). CDR1 is LNHDA, CDR2 SQIVND, per germline (reference sequence). Between the trimmed V and J ends, which lost 6 bases and 7 bases, there was a span of 22 bases. The CDR3 contains 16 residues. The CDR3 DNA reads TGTGCCAGTAGGGGGAGATCCGGAACTCGTCAAAATGAGCAGTTCTTC. Its protein is CASRGRSGTRQNEQFF.

The chain has TRBV19 and TRBJ1-2; D is ambiguous. V shed 4 bases and J shed 5 bases, with 14 bases lying between them. This CDR3 has 14 amino acids. The germline V gene has CDR1 LNHDA and CDR2 SQIVND (reference sequence). The CDR3 DNA reads as TGTGCCAGTAGTACCTCGGACGCCCCATATGGCTACACCTTC. This encodes CASSTSDAPYGYTF.

This chain uses TRBV6-1 with TRBJ2-1; 9 positions agree with TRBD2. This CDR3 region has 19 residues. Germline V gives CDR1 MNHNS, CDR2 SASEGT. V was pared by 4 bases and J by 1 base, with 14 bases of the junction left unmatched. Written as DNA, the CDR3 is TGTGCCAGCAGTGCACAGGGTGCCGGCACTAGCGGGTCCTACAATGAGCAGTTCTTC. It encodes CASSAQGAGTSGSYNEQFF.

The V gene is TRBV6-6, the J gene TRBJ1-2, with TRBD1 matching 8 bases. The CDR3 is 15 amino acids. CDR1 MNHNY and CDR2 SVGAGI come from the germline V gene (reference sequence). V was clipped by 2 bases and J by 4 bases; unmatched bases: 6. The DNA of the CDR3 is TGTGCCAGCAGTTACCTCTTCAGGGGGCTCTATGGCTACACCTTC. It is translated as CASSYLFRGLYGYTF.

Written as DNA, the CDR3 is TGTGCCTGGAACAGGGTTACCGGGGAGCTGTTTTTT. Its translation is CAWNRVTGELFF. The chain combines TRBV30 with TRBJ2-2; a possible D gene is TRBD1 (6 bases). CDR1 and CDR2 (germline): GTSNPN, SVGIG (reference sequence). The CDR3 is made up of 12 amino acids. Trimming left V 4 bases short and J 5 bases short, with 8 bases between.

The CDR3, as DNA: TGCAGCGTCGGAGGGGAGGACTATGGCTACACCTTC. Translated: CSVGGEDYGYTF. The rearrangement joins TRBV29-1 to TRBJ1-2, with D possibly TRBD1 on 5 matching bases. Per the germline V gene, CDR1 is SQVTM and CDR2 is ANQGSEA. The CDR3 is 12 amino acids. V lost 6 bases, J lost 3 bases, and 11 bases lay in between.

As concerns this clone: The same CDR3 also results from other DNA sequences found in this sample. This chain links TRBV29-1 with TRBJ2-6; D may be TRBD2 (5 bases). The CDR3 totals 14 residues. Germline V gives CDR1 SQVTM, CDR2 ANQGSEA. Between the trimmed V and J ends, which lost 3 bases and 0 bases, there was a span of 6 bases. The CDR3, as DNA: TGCAGCGTTGACGGAGGCTCTGGGGCCAACGTCCTGACTTTC. Its translation is CSVDGGSGANVLTF.

The chain has TRBV28 and TRBJ1-1; D is ambiguous. V was trimmed by 2 bases and J by 5 bases, leaving 12 bases between them. The germline gives CDR1 MDHEN, CDR2 SYDVKM. The CDR3 sequence is 14 residues long. CDR3 nucleotide sequence: TGTGCCAGCAGTTTACCTACTACGCGAACTGAAGCTTTCTTT. Translated, it gives CASSLPTTRTEAFF. The full variable domain, in which reference TRBV28 and TRBJ1-1 provide the parts outside the CDR3, is DVKVTQSSRYLVKRTGEKVFLECVQDMDHENMFWYRQDPGLGLRLIYFSYDVKMKEKGDIPEGYSVSREKKERFSLILESASTNQTSMYLCASSLPTTRTEAFFGQGTRLTVV.

This chain connects TRBV28 to TRBJ1-1; D not certain. This CDR3 comprises 12 residues. Germline assignment: CDR1 MDHEN and CDR2 SYDVKM. Trimming shortened V by 2 bases and J by 3 bases, and 4 bases separated the two germline ends. DNA of the CDR3: TGTGCCAGCAGTTTACCTCACACTGAAGCTTTCTTT. As protein: CASSLPHTEAFF.

With regard to this clone: The same CDR3 also results from other DNA sequences found in this sample. The chain carries TRBV6-1 and TRBJ2-3, with unresolved D. Germline V CDR1 and CDR2: MNHNS, SASEGT. The V and J ends lost 0 bases and 3 bases respectively, with 7 bases between them. The CDR3 sequence is 14 residues long. CDR3 nucleotides: TGTGCCAGCAGTGAAGCGAGACGGACAGATACGCAGTATTTT. Encoded protein: CASSEARRTDTQYF.

This chain uses TRBV6-1 with TRBJ2-5, with 13 bases fitting TRBD2. J lost 4 bases, V lost 4 bases, and 6 bases had no gene match. CDR3 length equals 16 residues. Germline CDR1 and CDR2: MNHNS and SASEGT. This CDR3 reads CASSVGLAGVAETQYF. In DNA form, the CDR3 reads TGTGCCAGCAGTGTAGGACTAGCGGGAGTCGCAGAGACCCAGTACTTC.

The gene calls are TRBV6-5 and TRBJ2-2, with 8 bases matching TRBD2. V lost 4 bases to trimming and J lost 5 bases; unmatched junction nucleotides: 9. Germline lookup yields CDR1 MNHEY and CDR2 SVGAGI. The length of the CDR3 is 16 residues. The CDR3 is CASSSPSGSGTGELFF. DNA of the CDR3: TGTGCCAGCAGTTCTCCGAGCGGGAGTGGGACCGGGGAGCTGTTTTTT.

This chain connects TRBV7-2 to TRBJ1-2, with D perhaps TRBD1 (6 bases). V shed 4 bases and J shed 4 bases, with 16 bases lying between them. This CDR3 is 15 amino acids long. Germline V gene sequence: CDR1 SGHTA, CDR2 FQGNSA. CDR3 coding DNA: TGTGCCAGCAGCTCTCTGGGGGGCCTGGGCTATGGCTACACCTTC. Encoded protein: CASSSLGGLGYGYTF.

The chain is built from TRBV5-6 and TRBJ1-2, with TRBD1 matching over 11 bases. The CDR3 length is 15 residues. Germline V lookup: CDR1 SGHDT, CDR2 YYEEEE. V lost 0 bases, J lost 8 bases, and 6 bases stayed unmatched. CDR3 in DNA: TGTGCCAGCAGCTTGGGGACAGGGGGCCTCTGGGGCTACACCTTC. Encoded protein: CASSLGTGGLWGYTF.

This chain links TRBV29-1 with TRBJ2-1, with D tentatively TRBD1 (5 bases). Trimming took off 6 bases at V and 2 bases at J, with 14 bases between the two ends. The length of the CDR3 is 14 residues. Per the germline V gene, CDR1 is SQVTM and CDR2 is ANQGSEA. The CDR3 DNA reads as TGCAGCGTGGTACTTGGGGCCCCCTACAATGAGCAGTTCTTC. Its protein is CSVVLGAPYNEQFF.

For this clone: One junction end disagrees with the germline gene, perhaps due to a read error. This chain joins TRBV20-1 and TRBJ1-4, with D hard to call. The germline V gene encodes CDR1 DFQATT and CDR2 SNEGSKA (reference sequence). There are 10 residues in the CDR3. The CDR3, as DNA: TGCAGTACTAGGAATGAAAAACTGTTTTTT. Translating gives CSTRNEKLFF.

Details on this clone: A junction end diverges from the germline sequence, so it may reflect a read error. This rearrangement joins TRBV28 to TRBJ2-6; 7 bases are a match to TRBD1. This CDR3 is 17 amino acids long. The germline CDR1 and CDR2 sequences are MDHEN and SYDVKM. CDR3 bases: TGTGCCAGCAGTGTATGGGGACAGACAGGTGGGGCCAACGTCCTGACTTTC. Amino acid sequence: CASSVWGQTGGANVLTF.

The chain has TRBV4-1 and TRBJ1-5, with 8 bases lining up with TRBD1. This CDR3 is built from 13 residues. The ends lost 1 base at V and 11 bases at J; junction bases unmatched: 4. CDR1 MGHRA and CDR2 YSYEKL come from the germline V gene. The CDR3: CASSQVRGQAQHF. The CDR3 DNA is TGCGCCAGCAGCCAAGTACGGGGACAGGCCCAGCATTTT.

The V call is TRBV10-3, the J call TRBJ1-5; 10 nucleotides match TRBD1. Germline V lookup: CDR1 ENHRY, CDR2 SYGVKD. This CDR3 contains 17 residues. The V segment lost 3 bases and the J segment 1 base; nucleotides outside the gene matches: 6. CDR3 DNA: TGTGCCATCAGTGACACGACAGGGGGCTTAAGCAATCAGCCCCAGCATTTT. Translated, it gives CAISDTTGGLSNQPQHF.

Worth noting for this clone: This sample also contains other DNA sequences that code for the same CDR3. V and J are TRBV11-2 and TRBJ2-7; tentatively, D is TRBD2 (6 bases). V was clipped by 5 bases and J by 0 bases, with 11 bases between them. The CDR3 is 14 amino acids. Germline-derived CDR1 and CDR2 are SGHAT and FQNNGV. For the CDR3, the DNA is TGTGCCAGCAGCCCACTGGGAGGCTCCTACGAGCAGTACTTC. It is translated as CASSPLGGSYEQYF.

The CDR3 nucleotides are TGTGCCAGCAGACCCGGGACAGGGAACACCGGGGAGCTGTTTTTT. This encodes CASRPGTGNTGELFF. This chain links TRBV7-9 with TRBJ2-2; TRBD1 agrees at 8 bases. The V segment lost 6 bases and the J segment 1 base; nucleotides outside the gene matches: 4. This CDR3 has 15 residues. Germline V gives CDR1 SEHNR, CDR2 FQNEAQ (reference sequence).